A selection of T cell receptor beta chains follows, all from one sample in a study of blood T cell repertoires in COVID-19. TCRdb keeps only in-frame clones here, not all; method: immunoSEQ multiplex PCR. Of nearly 400,000 clones listed, nearly 90% are singletons. Source material: PBMCs or T cells enriched from blood (not recorded which). These receptor sequences come from a woman under 40 who had recovered from COVID-19. CDR3s include the opening cysteine and the closing phenylalanine or tryptophan. Each record gives: D gene, clone size, V gene, J gene, CDR3 protein, CDR3 DNA. D genes are given only for firm matches. Size tells how often a clone was seen (once, few, many) or the class of an expanded clone, and some rows leave it out.

TRBD1	many	TRBV5-4	TRBJ1-4	CASSLAGQGTTNEKLFF	TGTGCCAGCAGCTTGGCCGGACAGGGCACAACTAATGAAAAACTGTTTTTT
TRBD1	.	TRBV6-2/TRBV6-3	TRBJ1-5	CASSYPTGTDSNQPQHF	TGTGCCAGCAGTTACCCGACAGGGACCGATAGCAATCAGCCCCAGCATTTT
TRBD1	.	TRBV6-6	TRBJ1-1	CASSYRQGHTEAFF	TGTGCCAGCAGTTACCGACAGGGACACACTGAAGCTTTCTTT
.	.	TRBV28	TRBJ1-4	CASRGGTGNEKLFF	TGTGCCAGCAGGGGAGGGACGGGAAATGAAAAACTGTTTTTT
.	.	TRBV18	TRBJ1-1	CASSPRLTADTEAFF	TGTGCCAGCTCACCTCGTCTTACCGCGGACACTGAAGCTTTCTTT
.	.	TRBV5-1	TRBJ1-4	CASSAYRAGDEKLFF	TGCGCCAGCAGCGCCTATCGGGCGGGTGATGAAAAACTGTTTTTT
TRBD1	.	TRBV9	TRBJ1-2	CASSVTPDREEYGYTF	TGTGCCAGCAGCGTAACCCCGGACAGGGAGGAATATGGCTACACCTTC
TRBD1	.	TRBV27	TRBJ1-5	CASSADRGDQPQHF	TGTGCCAGCAGTGCCGACAGGGGAGATCAGCCCCAGCATTTT
.	.	TRBV30	TRBJ2-7	CAWSVRDEQYF	TGTGCCTGGAGTGTTAGAGACGAGCAGTACTTC
TRBD2	once	TRBV27	TRBJ2-1	CASRRASGDIYNEQFF	TGTGCCAGCAGGAGGGCTAGCGGGGATATCTACAATGAGCAGTTCTTC
.	.	TRBV11-1	TRBJ2-3	CASSPWDSGTDTQYF	TGTGCCAGCAGCCCCTGGGACTCCGGCACAGATACGCAGTATTTT
.	.	TRBV9	TRBJ1-1	CASSVAGAPNTEAFF	TGTGCCAGCAGCGTAGCAGGGGCGCCGAACACTGAAGCTTTCTTT
.	.	TRBV2	TRBJ1-5	CASSEGTADNQPQHF	TGTGCCAGCAGTGAAGGGACAGCAGACAATCAGCCCCAGCATTTT